The 23 T cell receptor beta chains below were found in one sample sequenced in a study of T cell repertoires in cytomegalovirus infection. MiXCR, run by TCRdb on the reads, gives a single entry per CDR3 protein. The repertoire consists of 650,000 to 900,000 distinct CDR3 sequences, with less than 35% occurring once and the leading ten covering around 12%. The antigens of these receptors remain unknown. Sequenced here: cultured CD8+ T cells from PBMCs, sampled from culture after CMV antigen stimulation. The receptors originated from a human donor in good health (CMV status not recorded). Some clones in this sample may be carry-over from other donors' samples.

The V gene is TRBV6-5, the J gene TRBJ2-3, with 8 bases matching TRBD2. V trimming: 1 base; J trimming: 4 bases; junction bases outside the gene matches: 7. CDR3 length: 16 amino acids. Germline-derived CDR1 and CDR2 are MNHEY and SVGAGI. In nucleotides, the CDR3 is TGTGCCAGCAGTTACTACGGGGGGGCTAGATCAGATACGCAGTATTTT. It codes for CASSYYGGARSDTQYF.

Regarding this clonotype: The junction shows a germline mismatch at one end, possibly a read error. The chain employs TRBV7-9 and TRBJ1-1; the D is unclear. The length of the CDR3 is 13 residues. The V gene's germline CDR1 is SEHNR and CDR2 FQNEAQ (reference sequence). The CDR3 sequence is CVSSQDGNTEAFF. The CDR3, as DNA: TGTGTCAGCAGCCAGGACGGGAACACTGAAGCTTTCTTT.

This clonotype was seen many times. The chain links TRBV7-2 to TRBJ1-3, with D unclear. V gave up 7 bases and J gave up 4 bases, with 20 bases separating them. Germline loops: CDR1 SGHTA, CDR2 FQGNSA. The CDR3 is made up of 16 amino acids. Here the CDR3 reads CASTPDAFGTGNTIYF. CDR3 coding DNA: TGTGCCAGCACCCCAGATGCATTCGGAACAGGAAACACCATATATTTT.

This clonotype was seen a handful of times. The chain recombines TRBV7-8 with TRBJ2-5, with D unresolved. Germline CDR1 reads SGHVS; CDR2 reads FQNEAQ. V lost 4 bases and J 0 bases, leaving 9 bases between the germline ends. This CDR3 spans 14 amino acids. CDR3 amino acids: CASSSPPYQETQYF. The DNA of the CDR3 is TGTGCCAGCAGCTCGCCCCCGTACCAAGAGACCCAGTACTTC.

Notes on this clonotype: One base away lies a much larger clone, so this may be a sequencing read error. The gene calls are TRBV7-2 and TRBJ1-5; D is perhaps TRBD1 (6 bases). The CDR3 extends over 17 amino acids. Germline lookup yields CDR1 SGHTA and CDR2 FQGNSA. CDR3 amino acids: CVSSSPGAPLRNQPQHF. CDR3 in DNA: TGTGTCAGCAGCTCCCCAGGGGCTCCCCTACGCAATCAGCCCCAGCATTTT. The entire variable domain, with the rest obtained from reference TRBV7-2 and TRBJ1-5, is as follows: GAGVSQSPSNKVTEKGKDVELRCDPISGHTALYWYRQSLGQGLEFLIYFQGNSAPDKSGLPSDRFSAERTGGSVSTLTIQRTQQEDSAVYLCVSSSPGAPLRNQPQHFGDGTRLSIL.

A note on this clonotype: One end of the junction is discordant with germline, which a read error may explain. The rearrangement joins TRBV19 to TRBJ1-6, with 11 bases aligning to TRBD1. In germline, CDR1 is LNHDA, CDR2 SQIVND (reference sequence). The CDR3 runs 14 residues. The CDR3 bases are TGTGCCAGTAGTACCCGGACAGGGGGCTTACCCCTCTACTTT. It yields the protein CASSTRTGGLPLYF. Filled out from reference TRBV19 and TRBJ1-6, the complete variable domain reads DGGITQSPKYLFRKEGQNVTLSCEQNLNHDAMYWYRQDPGQGLRLIYYSQIVNDFQKGDIAEGYSVSREKKESFPLTVTSAQKNPTAFYLCASSTRTGGLPLYFGNGTRLTVT.

The chain employs TRBV27 and TRBJ1-1; D might be TRBD1 (5 bases). The CDR3 sequence is 14 residues long. In germline, CDR1 is MNHEY, CDR2 SMNVEV (reference sequence). V lost 8 bases and J lost 0, with 13 bases in between. The chain's CDR3 is CASGSGQMNTEAFF. DNA of the CDR3: TGTGCCAGCGGATCGGGGCAAATGAACACTGAAGCTTTCTTT.

Only a few counts were recorded for this clonotype. The chain is built from TRBV6-6 and TRBJ2-6; unclear D gene. Germline CDR1 MNHNY, CDR2 SVGAGI (reference sequence). The V gene lost 6 bases and the J gene lost 0 bases, with 9 bases spanning the gap. The CDR3 loop spans 15 amino acids. The CDR3 sequence is CASSPSISGANVLTF. The DNA for the CDR3 is TGTGCCAGCAGCCCCTCGATCTCTGGGGCCAACGTCCTGACTTTC.

Points on this clonotype: The conserved phenylalanine or tryptophan is not found at the CDR3 terminus, so this likely reflects a read error. J is TRBJ2-3 and V is TRBV6-1, with unresolved D. Trimming cost V 2 bases and J 4 bases, with 16 bases left between them. CDR3 size: 16 residues. Germline assignment: CDR1 MNHNS and CDR2 SASEGT. The CDR3 loop reads CASSEWGAGGADTQYS. In DNA form, the CDR3 reads TGTGCCAGCAGTGAATGGGGTGCCGGTGGGGCAGATACGCAGTATTCT.

The sample holds a few counts of this clonotype. The chain links TRBV6-6 to TRBJ2-1, with D hard to call. V was pared by 6 bases and J by 2 bases, with 17 bases between. CDR1 and CDR2 from the germline V gene are MNHNY and SVGAGI (reference sequence). This CDR3 region has 16 residues. The CDR3: CASSRLTPSTYNEQFF. CDR3 DNA sequence: TGTGCCAGCAGCCGTCTCACCCCGTCTACCTACAATGAGCAGTTCTTC.

The chain carries TRBV24-1 and TRBJ1-2; D not certain. The CDR3 runs 13 residues. Germline CDR1 and CDR2: KGHDR and SFDVKD. V gave up 6 bases and J gave up 7 bases, with 14 bases separating them. The CDR3 DNA sequence: TGTGCCACCAGTAAGGGCCGCCTTGGTGGCTACACCTTC. Amino acid sequence: CATSKGRLGGYTF.

This clonotype was recorded a few times. The chain couples TRBV4-3 to TRBJ2-2; D call uncertain. Looked up from germline, CDR1 is LGHNA and CDR2 is YSLEER. Trimming took off 0 bases at V and 0 bases at J, with 11 bases between the two ends. There are 17 residues in the CDR3. DNA for the CDR3: TGCGCCAGCAGCCAAGATTATCGTCAGTCGAACACCGGGGAGCTGTTTTTT. Translation gives CASSQDYRQSNTGELFF.

The rearrangement joins TRBV11-2 to TRBJ2-7; TRBD2 is a possible D gene (6 bases). Looked up from germline, CDR1 is SGHAT and CDR2 is FQNNGV. Trimming left V 5 bases short and J 5 bases short, with 13 bases between. This CDR3 is built from 13 residues. CDR3 sequence (DNA): TGTGCCAGCAGCCCACTTCCTAGCGACGAGCAGTACTTC. It encodes CASSPLPSDEQYF. The complete variable domain, with remaining parts taken from reference TRBV11-2 and TRBJ2-7, reads EAGVAQSPRYKIIEKRQSVAFWCNPISGHATLYWYQQILGQGPKLLIQFQNNGVVDDSQLPKDRFSAERLKGVDSTLKIQPAKLEDSAVYLCASSPLPSDEQYFGPGTRLTVT.

This clonotype was seen a handful of times. The rearrangement joins TRBV20-1 to TRBJ1-6, with 7 positions matching TRBD1. V was pared by 0 bases and J by 8 bases, with 7 bases of the junction left unmatched. This CDR3 has 15 amino acids. Germline CDR1 reads DFQATT; CDR2 reads SNEGSKA (reference sequence). The CDR3 sequence: CSARDRRGGDSPLHF. The CDR3 nucleotides are TGCAGTGCTAGAGATCGTAGAGGGGGCGATTCACCCCTCCACTTT.

The chain uses TRBV4-2 and TRBJ2-7; no clear D. Germline CDR1 is LGHNA and CDR2 is YNFKEQ. With 0 bases removed from V and 3 bases from J, the gap between germline ends came to 15 bases. This CDR3 region has 16 residues. The CDR3 loop reads CASSQDLVGQDYEQYF. CDR3 bases: TGTGCCAGCAGCCAAGATTTAGTAGGGCAGGACTACGAGCAGTACTTC.

The V gene is TRBV20-1, the J gene TRBJ2-2; the match to TRBD1 covers 7 bases. V lost 1 base, J lost 3 bases, and 11 bases stayed unmatched. This CDR3 region has 17 residues. Germline loops: CDR1 DFQATT, CDR2 SNEGSKA (reference sequence). CDR3 nucleotides: TGCAGTGCTAGAGGTTTTGAGGGGGCACAGTACACCGGGGAGCTGTTTTTT. This encodes CSARGFEGAQYTGELFF.

This clonotype was recorded at least ten times. The chain links TRBV12-3 or TRBV12-4 to TRBJ1-1; tentative D call: TRBD1 (6 bases). The CDR3 extends over 16 amino acids. V shed 6 bases and J shed 1 base, with 18 bases lying between them. CDR3 loop: CASSKSRGKENTEAFF. CDR3 nucleotide sequence: TGTGCCAGCAGCAAATCCAGGGGAAAGGAGAACACTGAAGCTTTCTTT.

Ten or more counts support this clonotype. This chain uses TRBV7-6 with TRBJ2-1; D gene unclear. CDR3 length: 14 residues. Deletions cut 5 bases from V and 7 bases from J, with 15 bases between. From germline, CDR1 is SGHVS and CDR2 FNYEAQ. CDR3 sequence: CASSPPSGWNEQFF. In DNA form, the CDR3 reads TGTGCCAGCAGCCCTCCGTCCGGTTGGAATGAGCAGTTCTTC.

The chain combines TRBV28 with TRBJ1-5; D call uncertain. The V end lost 6 bases, the J end lost 2 bases, and 14 bases lay between the germline ends. The CDR3 totals 15 residues. Germline V gene sequence: CDR1 MDHEN, CDR2 SYDVKM. The CDR3 bases are TGTGCCAGCAGAACCAGGAGGTCGGGCAATCAGCCCCAGCATTTT. It translates to CASRTRRSGNQPQHF.

This rearrangement joins TRBV12-5 to TRBJ1-1; no reliable D call. The germline CDR1 and CDR2 sequences are LGHNT and FRNRAP. The CDR3 contains 10 residues. The V end was cut by 5 bases, the J end by 9 bases, with 7 bases between. CDR3 DNA: TGTGCTAGTGGTGGCCATAAAGCTTTCTTT. This translates into CASGGHKAFF.

The chain uses TRBV7-9 and TRBJ2-2, with D unclear. Germline CDR1 and CDR2: SEHNR and FQNEAQ (reference sequence). V lost 6 bases and J 3 bases, leaving 11 bases between the germline ends. This CDR3 contains 14 residues. CDR3 coding DNA: TGTGCCAGCAGGAGAATGTGGGACACCGGGGAGCTGTTTTTT. This sequence encodes CASRRMWDTGELFF.

The V call is TRBV7-6, the J call TRBJ2-1, with TRBD2 matching over 8 bases. Germline V lookup: CDR1 SGHVS, CDR2 FNYEAQ. This CDR3 has 16 residues. Germline trimming cut 1 base from V and 7 bases from J; bases unmatched to any gene: 9. DNA for the CDR3: TGTGCCAGCAGCTTAGAACCAGCGGGGGCTGAGAATGAGCAGTTCTTC. This gives the protein CASSLEPAGAENEQFF. Supplemented by reference TRBV7-6 and TRBJ2-1, the full variable domain reads GAGVSQSPRYKVTKRGQDVALRCDPISGHVSLYWYRQALGQGPEFLTYFNYEAQQDKSGLPNDRFSAERPEGSISTLTIQRTEQRDSAMYRCASSLEPAGAENEQFFGPGTRLTVL.

The chain combines TRBV11-2 with TRBJ2-2; TRBD1 matches 12 bases. V lost 3 bases, J lost 4 bases, and 6 bases stayed unmatched. Germline CDR1 reads SGHAT; CDR2 reads FQNNGV. CDR3 length: 17 residues. Here the CDR3 reads CASSFDRDRGLTGELFF. CDR3 in DNA: TGTGCCAGCAGCTTTGACCGGGACAGGGGGCTCACCGGGGAGCTGTTTTTT.